The 31 T cell receptor beta chains below were found in one sample sequenced in a study of OX40 agonist ivuxolimab in advanced cancers. The receptor library was made with the immunoSEQ multiplex PCR assay. Imported from immuneACCESS, the table was reduced by TCRdb to in-frame sequences with V and J called. These copies leave out some clones; in studies compared against another copy, an unresolved V gene accounts for under half, and the cause of the remainder is not known. The sample contains 60,000 or so clones, roughly 90% of them found a single time. Around 10% of the sample is taken by the ten largest. The specimen was CD4+ or CD8+ T cells sorted from blood, collected in a trial of the OX40 agonist ivuxolimab. The receptors here all came from an adult with an advanced solid tumor such as melanoma, head and neck, liver or kidney cancer.

As concerns this clone: The same CDR3 is also encoded by other DNA sequences in this sample. The chain links TRBV19 to TRBJ1-1; D gene ambiguous. CDR3 length: 12 residues. Trimming shortened V by 2 bases and J by 2 bases, and 3 bases separated the two germline ends. Germline V gene data show CDR1 as LNHDA and CDR2 as SQIVND (reference sequence). In DNA form, the CDR3 reads TGTGCCAGTAGTATATCTAACACTGAAGCTTTCTTT. Translating gives CASSISNTEAFF.

The chain combines TRBV13 with TRBJ1-1; D remains unclear. The CDR3 consists of 14 residues. V lost 3 bases, J lost 0 bases, and 8 bases lay in between. The germline CDR1 and CDR2 sequences are PRHDT and FYEKMQ (reference sequence). The CDR3 protein is CASSFGGVNTEAFF. DNA for the CDR3: TGTGCCAGCAGCTTCGGCGGGGTGAACACTGAAGCTTTCTTT. The full variable domain, completed using reference TRBV13 and TRBJ1-1, is AAGVIQSPRHLIKEKRETATLKCYPIPRHDTVYWYQQGPGQDPQFLISFYEKMQSDKGSIPDRFSAQQFSDYHSELNMSSLELGDSALYFCASSFGGVNTEAFFGQGTRLTVV.

This rearrangement joins TRBV5-5 to TRBJ2-3; D may be TRBD1 (6 bases). The germline V gene has CDR1 SGHKS and CDR2 YYEKEE (reference sequence). CDR3 length: 16 amino acids. V lost 4 bases to trimming and J lost 3 bases, with 18 bases between them. The CDR3 reads CASSLTTGFITDTQYF. The CDR3 DNA reads as TGTGCCAGCAGCCTGACCACAGGGTTTATTACAGATACGCAGTATTTT. The complete variable domain, with remaining parts taken from reference TRBV5-5 and TRBJ2-3, reads DAGVTQSPTHLIKTRGQQVTLRCSPISGHKSVSWYQQVLGQGPQFIFQYYEKEERGRGNFPDRFSARQFPNYSSELNVNALLLGDSALYLCASSLTTGFITDTQYFGPGTRLTVL.

This chain joins TRBV14 and TRBJ2-7, with unresolved D. The length of the CDR3 is 16 residues. Trimming removed 4 bases from V and 3 bases from J, with 19 bases in between. Germline CDR1 SGHDN, CDR2 FVKESK. CDR3 DNA: TGTGCCAGCAGCCCTACGCGGTCTTACAGAGACTACGAGCAGTACTTC. This sequence encodes CASSPTRSYRDYEQYF.

V and J are TRBV19 and TRBJ2-3; D is perhaps TRBD2 (6 bases). The V gene's germline CDR1 is LNHDA and CDR2 SQIVND (reference sequence). Trimming pared 6 bases from V and 5 bases from J, leaving 18 bases between. The CDR3 length is 15 residues. Here the CDR3 DNA reads TGTGCCAGTAGCCCCGGGGGTCCAAGCGGAGATACGCAGTATTTT. Its protein is CASSPGGPSGDTQYF.

The chain is built from TRBV5-4 and TRBJ1-2; 7 bases are a match to TRBD1. Germline CDR1 SGHNT, CDR2 YYREEE (reference sequence). The V and J ends lost 3 bases and 2 bases, in that order; junction bases with no gene match: 10. The CDR3 runs 16 residues. CDR3 coding DNA: TGTGCCAGCAGCTCTGGGGTATGGGGACAGAACTATGGCTACACCTTC. It specifies CASSSGVWGQNYGYTF. Full variable domain (missing parts from reference TRBV5-4 and TRBJ1-2): ETGVTQSPTHLIKTRGQQVTLRCSSQSGHNTVSWYQQALGQGPQFIFQYYREEENGRGNFPPRFSGLQFPNYSSELNVNALELDDSALYLCASSSGVWGQNYGYTFGSGTRLTVV.

The chain joins TRBV4-1 to TRBJ2-5, with D possibly matching TRBD2 (6 bases). Germline values: CDR1 MGHRA, CDR2 YSYEKL. V shed 2 bases and J shed 3 bases, with 25 bases lying between them. There are 19 residues in the CDR3. CDR3 sequence: CASSQPIGTLFGREETQYF. The DNA for the CDR3 is TGCGCCAGCAGCCAACCCATAGGGACTCTGTTCGGTCGGGAAGAGACCCAGTACTTC.

The V call is TRBV4-3, the J call TRBJ2-7, with a tentative D call TRBD2 (6 bases). V lost 2 bases and J lost 6, with 11 bases in between. CDR3 length: 13 residues. Germline lookup yields CDR1 LGHNA and CDR2 YSLEER. CDR3 sequence: CASSQFLASEQYF. CDR3 coding DNA: TGCGCCAGCAGCCAATTCCTAGCGTCCGAGCAGTACTTC.

The chain combines TRBV6-1 with TRBJ1-4; D not resolved. CDR3 length equals 16 residues. CDR1 MNHNS and CDR2 SASEGT come from the germline V gene. V lost 2 bases and J lost 3, with 13 bases in between. CDR3: CASSEIWTASNEKLFF. The CDR3 coding sequence is TGTGCCAGCAGTGAAATTTGGACGGCCTCTAATGAAAAACTGTTTTTT.

The gene calls are TRBV11-2 and TRBJ2-1; D is perhaps TRBD1 (5 bases). Looked up from germline, CDR1 is SGHAT and CDR2 is FQNNGV. This CDR3 contains 15 residues. Trimming cost V 5 bases and J 4 bases, with 15 bases left between them. The CDR3 is CASSHHLTDYNEQFF. In DNA, the CDR3 is TGTGCCAGCAGCCACCACCTGACAGATTACAATGAGCAGTTCTTC.

The chain recombines TRBV7-8 with TRBJ2-1; TRBD2 agrees at 9 bases. Looked up from germline, CDR1 is SGHVS and CDR2 is FQNEAQ. This CDR3 is built from 17 residues. V was clipped by 5 bases and J by 9 bases; unmatched bases: 17. CDR3 nucleotides: TGTGCCAGCAGCCCCCTTTTTATGGGCGGGGGGGCCTTTGAGCAGTTCTTC. The encoded protein is CASSPLFMGGGAFEQFF.

The V and J genes are TRBV19 and TRBJ2-3, with D hard to call. The CDR3 is 15 amino acids. The germline V and J ends were trimmed by 3 bases and 2 bases, with 12 bases remaining between them. Germline V gene sequence: CDR1 LNHDA, CDR2 SQIVND (reference sequence). CDR3 amino acids: CASSMGILLTDTQYF. The CDR3 DNA is TGTGCCAGTAGTATGGGAATACTTCTCACAGATACGCAGTATTTT.

The rearrangement uses TRBV27 and TRBJ2-6; D not resolved. V lost 4 bases, J lost 0 bases, and 7 bases lay in between. The CDR3 sequence is 15 residues long. Germline V gene lookup returns CDR1 MNHEY and CDR2 SMNVEV (reference sequence). CDR3 in amino acids: CASSSDLSGANVLTF. Written as DNA, the CDR3 is TGTGCCAGCAGTTCTGACCTCTCTGGGGCCAACGTCCTGACTTTC.

This chain connects TRBV10-3 to TRBJ2-1; 14 nucleotides align to TRBD2. Per germline, CDR1 ENHRY and CDR2 SYGVKD. The CDR3 totals 16 residues. With V trimmed by 5 bases and J by 5 bases, 5 bases remained unmatched. DNA of the CDR3: TGTGCCATCAGTACGGGACTAGCGGGGGCGGACAATGAGCAGTTCTTC. Its translation is CAISTGLAGADNEQFF.

The chain combines TRBV9 with TRBJ2-4, with 8 bases lining up with TRBD2. CDR3 length equals 15 residues. Germline V gene lookup returns CDR1 SGDLS and CDR2 YYNGEE. V dropped 4 bases and J dropped 8; count of bases not matched to a gene: 11. DNA for the CDR3: TGTGCCAGCAGCCCCAGCGGGAGCCCGGGGGACATTCAGTACTTC. Translating gives CASSPSGSPGDIQYF.

The V call is TRBV28, the J call TRBJ1-1; the D is unclear. Germline-derived CDR1 and CDR2 are MDHEN and SYDVKM. Trimming left V 3 bases short and J 0 bases short, with 14 bases between. CDR3 length: 16 residues. This CDR3 reads CASSFLNSLVNTEAFF. The DNA for the CDR3 is TGTGCCAGCAGTTTCCTTAATTCATTGGTGAACACTGAAGCTTTCTTT. The whole variable domain, remainder taken from reference TRBV28 and TRBJ1-1, is DVKVTQSSRYLVKRTGEKVFLECVQDMDHENMFWYRQDPGLGLRLIYFSYDVKMKEKGDIPEGYSVSREKKERFSLILESASTNQTSMYLCASSFLNSLVNTEAFFGQGTRLTVV.

This rearrangement joins TRBV7-2 to TRBJ2-1; D unclear. Trimming shortened V by 7 bases and J by 2 bases, and 9 bases separated the two germline ends. Germline CDR1 and CDR2: SGHTA and FQGNSA. The CDR3 is 13 amino acids. CDR3: CASTSTTYNEQFF. The CDR3 coding sequence is TGTGCCAGCACCTCGACCACCTACAATGAGCAGTTCTTC.

Regarding this clone: This may come from a read error, since a much larger clone is one base off. Other DNA sequences of this sample code for an identical CDR3. The rearrangement joins TRBV27 to TRBJ2-1; D unclear. CDR1 is MNHEY and CDR2 is SMNVEV in the germline V gene (reference sequence). The ends were cut back, 5 bases at V and 4 bases at J, with 3 bases in the middle. This CDR3 spans 11 amino acids. The CDR3 sequence: CASSVYNEQFF. The CDR3 coding sequence is TGTGCCAGCAGTGTATACAATGAGCAGTTCTTC.

The chain couples TRBV27 to TRBJ1-5; tentative D call: TRBD1 (5 bases). CDR1 is MNHEY and CDR2 is SMNVEV in the germline V gene (reference sequence). Trimming left V 0 bases short and J 2 bases short, with 8 bases between. The CDR3 totals 15 residues. DNA for the CDR3: TGTGCCAGCAGTTTATCGACAGTGGGCAATCAGCCCCAGCATTTT. It translates to CASSLSTVGNQPQHF.

J is TRBJ2-7 and V is TRBV7-6; D may correspond to TRBD1 or TRBD2 (6 bases each). V lost 5 bases to trimming and J lost 3 bases, with 20 bases between them. CDR1 is SGHVS and CDR2 is FNYEAQ in the germline V gene. The CDR3 spans 16 residues. As DNA, the CDR3 is TGTGCCAGCAGCCCCGAACAGGGAGGTTTCGTCTACGAGCAGTACTTC. It specifies CASSPEQGGFVYEQYF. The complete variable domain, with remaining parts taken from reference TRBV7-6 and TRBJ2-7, reads GAGVSQSPRYKVTKRGQDVALRCDPISGHVSLYWYRQALGQGPEFLTYFNYEAQQDKSGLPNDRFSAERPEGSISTLTIQRTEQRDSAMYRCASSPEQGGFVYEQYFGPGTRLTVT.

This clone was detected only a few times. Other DNA sequences in the sample encode the same CDR3. This CDR3 reads CASSLQGGTEAFF. The CDR3 bases are TGTGCCAGCAGTCTACAGGGCGGCACTGAAGCTTTCTTT. The rearrangement joins TRBV28 to TRBJ1-1; a possible D gene is TRBD1 (6 bases). The CDR3 contains 13 residues. The V gene lost 5 bases and the J gene lost 4 bases, with 11 bases spanning the gap. Germline loops: CDR1 MDHEN, CDR2 SYDVKM.

The J gene is TRBJ2-1, the V gene TRBV9, with D perhaps matching TRBD2 (5 bases). V lost 4 bases and J lost 10, with 15 bases in between. The CDR3 runs 13 residues. CDR1 and CDR2 (germline): SGDLS, YYNGEE. The CDR3, as DNA: TGTGCCAGCAGCCCTCATGCTAGGGAGGAGCAGTTCTTC. Translation: CASSPHAREEQFF.

This clone appeared once. This chain uses TRBV6-4 with TRBJ2-1; 14 nucleotides agree with TRBD2. CDR1 is MRHNA, CDR2 SNTAGT, per germline. The CDR3 is made up of 15 amino acids. V shed 5 bases, J shed 8 bases, and the junction held 5 bases outside the gene matches. CDR3 loop: CASSLGTSGSDEQFF. The DNA of the CDR3 is TGTGCCAGCAGTCTCGGGACTAGCGGGAGCGATGAGCAGTTCTTC.

A note on this clone: At one of its ends the junction is not consistent with the germline gene, which may arise from a read error. The chain carries TRBV27 and TRBJ1-2, with 9 bases identical to TRBD1. The CDR3 is 13 amino acids. Germline lookup yields CDR1 MNHEY and CDR2 SMNVEV (reference sequence). CDR3 coding DNA: TGTGCCAGTAGTTGGACAGGGGACTATGGCTACACCTTC. Amino acid sequence: CASSWTGDYGYTF.

V is TRBV28 and J is TRBJ1-4; the D is unclear. Germline V gene data show CDR1 as MDHEN and CDR2 as SYDVKM. Trimming pared 3 bases from V and 3 bases from J, leaving 8 bases between. CDR3 length: 14 residues. The CDR3 nucleotides are TGTGCCAGCAGTTTCGGGGTCGCTAATGAAAAACTGTTTTTT. Translated: CASSFGVANEKLFF.

This rearrangement joins TRBV29-1 to TRBJ1-5; 10 nucleotides agree with TRBD1. The CDR3 has 16 amino acids. V shed 0 bases and J 2 bases; nucleotides not matched to a gene: 4. CDR1 and CDR2 from the germline V gene are SQVTM and ANQGSEA. The CDR3 coding sequence is TGCAGCGTTGAAGATGGAGGGACAGGGGGCAATCAGCCCCAGCATTTT. It yields the protein CSVEDGGTGGNQPQHF.

The chain links TRBV5-4 to TRBJ1-2; D ambiguous. Trimming took off 4 bases at V and 5 bases at J, with 12 bases between the two ends. Germline CDR1 is SGHNT and CDR2 is YYREEE (reference sequence). The CDR3 covers 13 residues. The DNA for the CDR3 is TGTGCCAGCAGCCCTGGACGGGGATATGGCTACACCTTC. Translation gives CASSPGRGYGYTF.

The CDR3 loop reads CASSWTREHRTDTQYF. CDR3 sequence (DNA): TGTGCCAGCAGCTGGACGAGAGAGCACCGCACAGATACGCAGTATTTT. The chain uses TRBV5-6 and TRBJ2-3; no definite D call. Deletions cut 3 bases from V and 1 base from J, with 15 bases between. This CDR3 has 16 amino acids. Germline CDR1 SGHDT, CDR2 YYEEEE.

J is TRBJ2-7 and V is TRBV27; 10 bases are shared with TRBD1. J was trimmed by 4 bases and V by 5 bases; bases with no gene match: 8. This CDR3 contains 15 residues. Germline-derived CDR1 and CDR2 are MNHEY and SMNVEV (reference sequence). In DNA form, the CDR3 reads TGTGCCAGCAGTCCAGGGACAGGGGTGTCGTACGAGCAGTACTTC. This translates into CASSPGTGVSYEQYF.

The CDR3 bases are TGTGCCAGCAGTTTGGGAGGGGATCCCGGGGAGCTGTTTTTT. It translates to CASSLGGDPGELFF. The rearrangement links TRBV28 to TRBJ2-2, with 7 bases lining up with TRBD2. V shed 3 bases, J shed 6 bases, and the junction held 4 bases outside the gene matches. The CDR3 covers 14 residues. Germline CDR1 MDHEN, CDR2 SYDVKM.

V and J are TRBV28 and TRBJ2-3, with D possibly being TRBD1 (6 bases). The germline V gene has CDR1 MDHEN and CDR2 SYDVKM. The CDR3 is 19 residues long. V lost 4 bases and J 0 bases, leaving 23 bases between the germline ends. This CDR3 is CASSSLFVVGGPSTDTQYF. Written as DNA, the CDR3 is TGTGCCAGCAGTTCCCTTTTCGTAGTAGGGGGTCCTAGCACAGATACGCAGTATTTT.